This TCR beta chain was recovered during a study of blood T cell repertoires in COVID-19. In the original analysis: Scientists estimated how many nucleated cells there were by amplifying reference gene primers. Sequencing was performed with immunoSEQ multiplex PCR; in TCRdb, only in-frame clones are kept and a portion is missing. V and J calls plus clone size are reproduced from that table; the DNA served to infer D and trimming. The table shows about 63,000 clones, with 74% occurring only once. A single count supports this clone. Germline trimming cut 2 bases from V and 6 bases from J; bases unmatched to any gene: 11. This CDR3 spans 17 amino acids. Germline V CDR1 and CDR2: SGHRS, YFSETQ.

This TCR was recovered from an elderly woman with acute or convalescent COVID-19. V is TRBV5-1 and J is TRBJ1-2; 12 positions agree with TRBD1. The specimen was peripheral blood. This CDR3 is CASSFTPGTGGADGYTF. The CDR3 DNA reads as TGCGCCAGCAGCTTTACTCCCGGGACAGGGGGCGCCGATGGCTACACCTTC.